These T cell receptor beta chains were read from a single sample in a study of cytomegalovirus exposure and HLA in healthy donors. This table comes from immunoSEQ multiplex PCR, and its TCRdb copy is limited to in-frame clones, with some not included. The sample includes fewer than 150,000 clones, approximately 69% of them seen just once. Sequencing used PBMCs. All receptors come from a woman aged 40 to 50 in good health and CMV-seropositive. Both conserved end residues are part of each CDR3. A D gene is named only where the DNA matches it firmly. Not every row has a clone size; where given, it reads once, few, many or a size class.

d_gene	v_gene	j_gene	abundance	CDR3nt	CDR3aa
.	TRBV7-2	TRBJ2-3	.	TGTGCCAGCAGCACCACTAGCACAGATACGCAGTATTTT	CASSTTSTDTQYF
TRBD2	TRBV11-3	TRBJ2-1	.	TGTGCCAGCAGCTTACGTGCCAGCGGGGGAAACAATGAGCAGTTCTTC	CASSLRASGGNNEQFF
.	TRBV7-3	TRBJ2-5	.	TGTGCCAGCAGCTTAGGGGGGGCAGGGGAGACCCAGTACTTC	CASSLGGAGETQYF
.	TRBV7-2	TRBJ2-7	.	TGTGCCAGCACCTTTGGTTACAGTAGGCCCTACGAGCAGTACTTC	CASTFGYSRPYEQYF
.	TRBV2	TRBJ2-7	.	TGTGCCAGCAGACAGGGGGGGTTCGAGCAGTACTTC	CASRQGGFEQYF
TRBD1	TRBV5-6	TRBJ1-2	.	TGTGCCAGCAGCCGATGGGACAGGGGTAATTATGGCTACACCTTC	CASSRWDRGNYGYTF
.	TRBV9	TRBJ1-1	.	TGTGCCAGCAGCGTGGGGAGGGGTCCTGAAGCTTTCTTT	CASSVGRGPEAFF
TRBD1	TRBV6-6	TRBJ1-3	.	TGTGCCAGCAGTTTTGACAGGGCGAAAGGGGACACCATATATTTT	CASSFDRAKGDTIYF
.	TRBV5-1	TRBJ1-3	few	TGCGCCAGCAGCCGATTGGACAGCCTCTCTGGAAACACCATATATTTT	CASSRLDSLSGNTIYF
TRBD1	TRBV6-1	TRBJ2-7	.	TGTGCCAGCAGGGACACAGGGGCCTCCTACGAGCAGTACTTC	CASRDTGASYEQYF
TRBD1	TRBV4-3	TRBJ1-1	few	TGCGCCAGCAGCCAAGTACTCGGACAGGGCACTGAAGCTTTCTTT	CASSQVLGQGTEAFF
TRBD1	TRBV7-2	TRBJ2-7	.	TGTGCCAGCAGCGCCGGGACAGTCTACGAGCAGTACTTC	CASSAGTVYEQYF
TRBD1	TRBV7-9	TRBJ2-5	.	TGTGCCAGCAGTCAAAGGGGGCGTGAGACCCAGTACTTC	CASSQRGRETQYF
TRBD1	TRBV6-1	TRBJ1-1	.	TGTGCCAGCAAGATCAATGAGGGGGCGCCCACTGAAGCTTTCTTT	CASKINEGAPTEAFF
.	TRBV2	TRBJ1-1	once	TGTGCCAGCAAGGACGGGATGAGCACTGAAGCTTTCTTT	CASKDGMSTEAFF
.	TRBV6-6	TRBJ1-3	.	TGTGCCAGCAGTTTACCCACAGGGTCTGGAAACACCATATATTTT	CASSLPTGSGNTIYF
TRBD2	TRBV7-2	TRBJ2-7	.	TGTGCCAGCAGCTTACATAGCGGGGGGGTCTCCTACGAGCAGTACTTC	CASSLHSGGVSYEQYF
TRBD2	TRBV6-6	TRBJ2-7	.	TGTGCCAGCAGTTACAGGGGCGGGAGCGCGTACGAGCAGTACTTC	CASSYRGGSAYEQYF
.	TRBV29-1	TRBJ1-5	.	TGCAGCGTTGGATCAGGGAATCAGCCCCAGCATTTT	CSVGSGNQPQHF
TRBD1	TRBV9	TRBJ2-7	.	TGTGCCAGCAGCGTAGGGACAGGGGGTACCTACGAGCAGTACTTC	CASSVGTGGTYEQYF
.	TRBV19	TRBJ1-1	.	TGTGCCAGTAGATACAGGACATCCGAAGCTTTCTTT	CASRYRTSEAFF
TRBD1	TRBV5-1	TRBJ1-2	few	TGCGCCAGCAGCCTTGACAGGGGTGGAAGTGGCTACACCTTC	CASSLDRGGSGYTF
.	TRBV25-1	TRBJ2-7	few	TGTGCCAGCAGTGAATATATTCCTTTGGGGGGCTACGAGCAGTACTTC	CASSEYIPLGGYEQYF
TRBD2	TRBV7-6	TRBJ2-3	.	TGTGCCAGCAGCTTAGGGCCTAGCGGGGGGGCGACAGATACGCAGTATTTT	CASSLGPSGGATDTQYF
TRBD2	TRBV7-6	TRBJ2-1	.	TGTGCCAGCAGCTTCGCTGGGACTAGCTCCCGCAATGAGCAGTTCTTC	CASSFAGTSSRNEQFF
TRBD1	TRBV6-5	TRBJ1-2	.	TGTGCCAGCAGTACTGGACAGGGACGAGGCTACACCTTC	CASSTGQGRGYTF
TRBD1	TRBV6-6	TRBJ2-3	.	TGTGCCAGCAGTTACAGCAGGGGGCGGGCAGATACGCAGTATTTT	CASSYSRGRADTQYF
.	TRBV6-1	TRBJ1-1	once	TGTGCCAGCTGTTTGACAGGAGTGAACACTGAAGCTTTCTTT	CASCLTGVNTEAFF
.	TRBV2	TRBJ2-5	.	TGTGCCAGCAGTGAGCAGGAGACCCAGTACTTC	CASSEQETQYF
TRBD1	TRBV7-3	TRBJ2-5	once	TGTGCCAGCAGCTTGTACGGGACAGGGAGCCAAGAGACCCAGTACTTC	CASSLYGTGSQETQYF
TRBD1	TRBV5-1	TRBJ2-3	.	TGCGCCAGCAACCTGGGGACAGGCCCCACAGATACGCAGTATTTT	CASNLGTGPTDTQYF
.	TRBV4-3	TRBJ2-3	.	TGCGCCAGCAGCCCAGCGGGCCACAGCACAGATACGCAGTATTTT	CASSPAGHSTDTQYF
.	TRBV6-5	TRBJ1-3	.	TGTGCCAGCAGTTATTCGGACAGCCGCTCTGGAAACACCATATATTTT	CASSYSDSRSGNTIYF
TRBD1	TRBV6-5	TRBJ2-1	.	TGTGCCAGCGGGGAGAGGACAGGGAAAAATGAGCAGTTCTTC	CASGERTGKNEQFF
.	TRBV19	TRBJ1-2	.	TGTGCCAGTAGTAGGTACAGCAACTATGGCTACACCTTC	CASSRYSNYGYTF
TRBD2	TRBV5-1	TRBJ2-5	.	TGCGCCAGCAGTCGTGGACTAGCGGGGGGCCCCGAGACCCAGTACTTC	CASSRGLAGGPETQYF
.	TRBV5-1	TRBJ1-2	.	TGCGCCAGCAGCTTGGCCCACAGTAACTATGGCTACACCTTC	CASSLAHSNYGYTF
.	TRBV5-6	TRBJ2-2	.	TGTGCCAGCAGCTTGGGAGGCGGCAGCACCGGGGAGCTGTTTTTT	CASSLGGGSTGELFF
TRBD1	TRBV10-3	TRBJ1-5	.	TGTGCCACCGCCGGACAGGATGGTCAACCCCAGCATTTT	CATAGQDGQPQHF
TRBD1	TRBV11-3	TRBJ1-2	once	TGTGCCAGCAGTCCGGGCGGGGGGACAGAGGCCTATGGCTACACCTTC	CASSPGGGTEAYGYTF
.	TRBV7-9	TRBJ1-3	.	TGTGCCAGCAGCTCGGGACTTACTCTCAGCTACTCTGGAAACACCATATATTTT	CASSSGLTLSYSGNTIYF